This TCR beta chain was identified in a study of identifying expanded T cells in peripheral blood. The table came from immunoSEQ multiplex PCR; TCRdb's copy has only in-frame clones and leaves some out. The data contain some 78,000 clones, more than 75% of them seen just once; the ten biggest clones take up 15% to 20%. This CDR3 has 14 residues. The ends were cut back, 5 bases at V and 2 bases at J, with 13 bases in the middle. Germline assignment: CDR1 SGHTA and CDR2 FQGNSA. The rearrangement joins TRBV7-2 to TRBJ2-7; D not certain. This TCR came from a person between 18 and 75 years old in good health. Sequencing was performed on blood. This CDR3 is CASSPTRTTYEQYF. Written as DNA, the CDR3 is TGTGCCAGCAGCCCAACGCGAACTACCTACGAGCAGTACTTC.